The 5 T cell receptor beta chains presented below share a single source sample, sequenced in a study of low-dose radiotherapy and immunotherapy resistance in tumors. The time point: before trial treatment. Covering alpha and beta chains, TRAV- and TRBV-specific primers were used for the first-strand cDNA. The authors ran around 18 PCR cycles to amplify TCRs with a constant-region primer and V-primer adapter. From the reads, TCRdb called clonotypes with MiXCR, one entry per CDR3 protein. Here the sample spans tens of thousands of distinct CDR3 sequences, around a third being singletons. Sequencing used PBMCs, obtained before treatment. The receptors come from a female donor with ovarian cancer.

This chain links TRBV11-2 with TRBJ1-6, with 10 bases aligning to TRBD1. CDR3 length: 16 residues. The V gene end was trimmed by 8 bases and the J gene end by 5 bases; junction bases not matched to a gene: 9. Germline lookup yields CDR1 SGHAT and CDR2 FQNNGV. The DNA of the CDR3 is TGTGCCAGCTCGAAGAGCGGGACAGGGGATAATTCACCCCTCCACTTT. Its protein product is CASSKSGTGDNSPLHF. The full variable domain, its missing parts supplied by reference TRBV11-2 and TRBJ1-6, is EAGVAQSPRYKIIEKRQSVAFWCNPISGHATLYWYQQILGQGPKLLIQFQNNGVVDDSQLPKDRFSAERLKGVDSTLKIQPAKLEDSAVYLCASSKSGTGDNSPLHFGNGTRLTVT.

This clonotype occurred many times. CDR3 loop: CASRTPGAGGRNEQFF. As DNA, the CDR3 is TGTGCCAGCAGGACTCCCGGGGCGGGAGGTAGAAATGAGCAGTTCTTC. V is TRBV7-2 and J is TRBJ2-1, with TRBD2 matching over 8 bases. After removal of 6 bases from V and 7 bases from J, the junction contained 14 bases not matched to a gene. This CDR3 region has 16 residues. CDR1 and CDR2 (germline): SGHTA, FQGNSA.

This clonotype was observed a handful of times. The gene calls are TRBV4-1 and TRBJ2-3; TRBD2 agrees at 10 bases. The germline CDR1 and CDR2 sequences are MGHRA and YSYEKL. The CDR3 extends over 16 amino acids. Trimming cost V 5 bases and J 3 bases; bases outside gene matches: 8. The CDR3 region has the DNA TGCGCCAGCAGCTACGAGCGGGGGGGCCGAACAGATACGCAGTATTTT. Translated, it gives CASSYERGGRTDTQYF.

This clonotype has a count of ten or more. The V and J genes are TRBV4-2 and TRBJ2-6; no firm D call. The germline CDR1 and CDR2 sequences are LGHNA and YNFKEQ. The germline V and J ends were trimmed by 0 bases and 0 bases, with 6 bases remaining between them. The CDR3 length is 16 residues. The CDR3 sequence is CASSQEPASGANVLTF. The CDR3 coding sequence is TGTGCCAGCAGCCAAGAGCCCGCCTCTGGGGCCAACGTCCTGACTTTC.

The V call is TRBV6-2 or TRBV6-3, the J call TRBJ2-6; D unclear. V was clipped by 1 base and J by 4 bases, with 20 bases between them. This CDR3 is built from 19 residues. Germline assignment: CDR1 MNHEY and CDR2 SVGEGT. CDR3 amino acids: CASSYLPGHGVAGANVLTF. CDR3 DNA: TGTGCCAGCAGTTACTTGCCCGGGCACGGCGTGGCGGGGGCCAACGTCCTGACTTTC.